Each of the 25 T cell receptor beta chains below was sequenced from the same sample in a study of T cell responses to AZD1222 COVID-19 vaccine. Libraries were prepared by immunoSEQ multiplex PCR; TCRdb keeps only in-frame clonotypes and omits some of them. The table has about 73,000 clones, approximately 92% seen once; the top ten hold about 9.3%. The sequencing used peripheral blood, collected 28 days after the second AZD1222 dose. Source of these receptors: an adult who received the AZD1222 COVID-19 vaccine.

The rearrangement links TRBV3-1 (or the pseudogene TRBV3-2) to TRBJ1-1, with D unresolved. The germline CDR1 and CDR2 sequences are LGHDT and YNNKEL (reference sequence). V was clipped by 0 bases and J by 11 bases, with 13 bases between them. The CDR3 is made up of 13 amino acids. This chain's CDR3 is CASSQDNWGWAFF. The CDR3 bases are TGTGCCAGCAGCCAAGATAATTGGGGTTGGGCTTTCTTT.

This clone showed up just once. This chain links TRBV5-1 with TRBJ1-1; TRBD1 matches at 8 bases. Unmatched junction bases numbered 6, after V lost 4 bases and J lost 1 base. The CDR3 consists of 15 residues. The germline gives CDR1 SGHRS, CDR2 YFSETQ. CDR3 coding DNA: TGCGCCAGCAGCGTATCTGGACAGGGGAACACTGAAGCTTTCTTT. Translating gives CASSVSGQGNTEAFF.

The genes are TRBV5-1 and TRBJ1-4; D is ambiguous. Germline assignment: CDR1 SGHRS and CDR2 YFSETQ. There are 14 residues in the CDR3. Trimming removed 2 bases from V and 7 bases from J, with 12 bases in between. The CDR3 reads CASSFRGGIEKLFF. In nucleotides, the CDR3 is TGCGCCAGCAGCTTCCGGGGAGGAATTGAAAAACTGTTTTTT.

The chain links TRBV29-1 to TRBJ2-7, with 9 bases lining up with TRBD1. Losses at the gene ends were 3 bases for V and 6 bases for J; bases not matched to a gene: 12. CDR1 is SQVTM and CDR2 is ANQGSEA in the germline V gene. CDR3 length: 15 residues. The CDR3 nucleotides read TGCAGCGTTGAGGAGGTTGGGACAGGGTTGACCGAGCAGTACTTC. Its protein product is CSVEEVGTGLTEQYF.

The chain is built from TRBV18 and TRBJ2-7; 8 bases match TRBD1. This CDR3 is built from 15 residues. V lost 5 bases to trimming and J lost 5 bases; unmatched junction nucleotides: 11. CDR1 and CDR2 (germline): KGHSH, LQKENI. The CDR3 sequence: CASSSAGTGAHEQYF. In nucleotides, the CDR3 is TGTGCCAGCTCATCCGCCGGGACAGGAGCCCACGAGCAGTACTTC.

The gene calls are TRBV5-8 and TRBJ2-7; no reliable D call. The V gene's germline CDR1 is SGHTS and CDR2 YDEGEE. This CDR3 comprises 12 residues. CDR3 coding DNA: TGTGCCAGCGGATTCAGGTCCTCCGAGCAGTACGTC. Its protein product is CASGFRSSEQYV.

The J gene is TRBJ2-2, the V gene TRBV14; 8 bases fit TRBD1. V gave up 3 bases and J gave up 4 bases; unmatched junction bases: 4. Looked up from germline, CDR1 is SGHDN and CDR2 is FVKESK. The CDR3 has 15 residues. CDR3 DNA sequence: TGTGCCAGCAGCCAGTATCAGGGGGCCACCGGGGAGCTGTTTTTT. Amino acids: CASSQYQGATGELFF.

The rearrangement joins TRBV10-3 to TRBJ1-2; possibly TRBD1 for D (6 bases). Germline loops: CDR1 ENHRY, CDR2 SYGVKD. There are 16 residues in the CDR3. Trimming cost V 4 bases and J 0 bases, with 15 bases left between them. The DNA for the CDR3 is TGTGCCATCAGTGCAGAACGGGGGGCCACTAACTATGGCTACACCTTC. Translating it yields CAISAERGATNYGYTF.

The chain joins TRBV9 to TRBJ1-2, with D maybe TRBD1 (6 bases). Germline V CDR1 and CDR2: SGDLS, YYNGEE. The V and J ends lost 0 bases and 7 bases respectively, with 10 bases between them. This CDR3 contains 13 residues. The CDR3 sequence: CASSVVGGGGYTF. In DNA form, the CDR3 reads TGTGCCAGCAGCGTAGTTGGGGGCGGTGGCTACACCTTC.

This chain joins TRBV5-4 and TRBJ2-3, with D unclear. Germline V gives CDR1 SGHNT, CDR2 YYREEE (reference sequence). The CDR3 length is 12 residues. The V gene lost 3 bases and the J gene lost 4 bases, with 6 bases spanning the gap. The CDR3 DNA reads as TGTGCCAGCAGCTCACTACCAGATACGCAGTATTTT. It is translated as CASSSLPDTQYF. The whole variable domain, remainder taken from reference TRBV5-4 and TRBJ2-3, is ETGVTQSPTHLIKTRGQQVTLRCSSQSGHNTVSWYQQALGQGPQFIFQYYREEENGRGNFPPRFSGLQFPNYSSELNVNALELDDSALYLCASSSLPDTQYFGPGTRLTVL.

The CDR3 protein is CASSFTGTGELFF. For the CDR3, the DNA is TGCGCCAGCAGCTTCACAGGGACCGGGGAGCTGTTTTTT. This sequence joins TRBV5-1 and TRBJ2-2; maybe TRBD1 (6 bases). This CDR3 region has 13 residues. Germline CDR1 and CDR2: SGHRS and YFSETQ. V was cut by 2 bases and J by 5 bases, with 7 bases left in between.

V usage is TRBV7-8 and J usage is TRBJ2-7; D not certain. Germline CDR1 reads SGHVS; CDR2 reads FQNEAQ. This CDR3 is 14 amino acids long. The V and J ends lost 4 bases and 0 bases respectively, with 10 bases between them. CDR3 sequence: CASSSPGRSYEQYF. CDR3 DNA: TGTGCCAGCAGCTCTCCGGGCCGCTCCTACGAGCAGTACTTC.

The genes are TRBV7-2 and TRBJ1-2; D is undetermined. The CDR3 has 15 residues. Germline CDR1 and CDR2: SGHTA and FQGNSA. Trimming shortened V by 1 base and J by 4 bases, and 13 bases separated the two germline ends. The CDR3: CASSLGALGVYGYTF. The CDR3 DNA is TGTGCCAGCAGCTTAGGGGCACTCGGTGTCTATGGCTACACCTTC.

The CDR3 DNA sequence: TGTGCCAGCAGTTACTCGAGACAGGGCCAGCAGTACGTC. Its protein product is CASSYSRQGQQYV. The chain couples TRBV6-2 or TRBV6-3 to TRBJ2-7; 7 bases fit TRBD1. Unmatched junction bases numbered 4, after V lost 0 bases and J lost 8 bases. The CDR3 has 13 amino acids. The germline V gene has CDR1 MNHEY and CDR2 SVGEGT.

The chain couples TRBV5-5 to TRBJ1-6; a weak D match, TRBD1 (6 bases). V dropped 0 bases and J dropped 10 bases, with 14 bases sitting between them. This CDR3 is built from 15 residues. CDR1 is SGHKS, CDR2 YYEKEE, per germline (reference sequence). The CDR3, as DNA: TGTGCCAGCAGCTTGGAAGGGGGAGGCCGGTCACCCCTCCACTTT. It is translated as CASSLEGGGRSPLHF. The full variable domain, in which reference TRBV5-5 and TRBJ1-6 provide the parts outside the CDR3, is DAGVTQSPTHLIKTRGQQVTLRCSPISGHKSVSWYQQVLGQGPQFIFQYYEKEERGRGNFPDRFSARQFPNYSSELNVNALLLGDSALYLCASSLEGGGRSPLHFGNGTRLTVT.

The V call is TRBV14, the J call TRBJ2-6; D ambiguous. Germline lookup yields CDR1 SGHDN and CDR2 FVKESK. The V and J ends lost 4 bases and 2 bases respectively, with 9 bases between them. The CDR3 spans 15 residues. This CDR3 reads CASSPSLPGANVLTF. The DNA of the CDR3 is TGTGCCAGCAGCCCAAGTCTCCCTGGGGCCAACGTCCTGACTTTC.

CDR3 in DNA: TGTGCCAGCAGCGTAGGGGGCGCCGGCGGGGCGAACACCGGGGAGCTGTTTTTT. Its translation is CASSVGGAGGANTGELFF. V usage is TRBV9 and J usage is TRBJ2-2, with D possibly matching TRBD2 (6 bases). Germline V gene sequence: CDR1 SGDLS, CDR2 YYNGEE. V was clipped by 0 bases and J by 0 bases, with 15 bases between them. The CDR3 runs to 18 residues.

The chain has TRBV19 and TRBJ2-5; 7 bases line up with TRBD2. Germline CDR1 is LNHDA and CDR2 is SQIVND (reference sequence). The CDR3 is 13 amino acids. J gave up 5 bases and V 5 bases, and 5 bases lay outside the gene matches. DNA for the CDR3: TGTGCCAGTAGTGGGGGGGGTAGGGAGACCCAGTACTTC. It specifies CASSGGGRETQYF.

The gene calls are TRBV10-2 and TRBJ1-6, with 7 positions matching TRBD1. This CDR3 contains 17 residues. The germline V gene encodes CDR1 WSHSY and CDR2 SAAADI. Unmatched junction bases numbered 5, after V lost 3 bases and J lost 0 bases. As DNA, the CDR3 is TGCGCCAGCAGTGATGCGACAGGGAGCTCCTATAATTCACCCCTCCACTTT. Amino acid sequence: CASSDATGSSYNSPLHF.

The chain has TRBV27 and TRBJ2-5; D assignment may be TRBD1 or TRBD2 (6 bases each). CDR3 length: 16 amino acids. Germline V CDR1 and CDR2: MNHEY, SMNVEV (reference sequence). The V and J ends lost 5 bases and 2 bases respectively, with 18 bases between them. CDR3 loop: CASSIDPRGRQETQYF. The CDR3 DNA reads TGTGCCAGCAGTATAGACCCACGGGGGCGGCAAGAGACCCAGTACTTC.

The V call is TRBV6-4, the J call TRBJ2-1; 13 positions match TRBD2. Germline CDR1 is MRHNA and CDR2 is SNTAGT. The CDR3 has 15 amino acids. The V segment lost 4 bases and the J segment 4 bases; nucleotides outside the gene matches: 1. For the CDR3, the DNA is TGTGCCAGCAGTGTACTAGCGGGAGGGTACAATGAGCAGTTCTTC. It is translated as CASSVLAGGYNEQFF.

This clone turned up a few times. CDR3 protein: CASRGGPPVNTEAFF. Here the CDR3 DNA reads TGTGCCAGCAGGGGGGGGCCCCCTGTGAACACTGAAGCTTTCTTT. The rearrangement joins TRBV2 to TRBJ1-1, with D tentatively TRBD1 (6 bases). Between the trimmed V and J ends, which lost 6 bases and 0 bases, there was a span of 14 bases. Per germline, CDR1 SNHLY and CDR2 FYNNEI. The CDR3 extends over 15 amino acids.

V usage is TRBV27 and J usage is TRBJ1-5; no definite D call. The CDR3 consists of 14 residues. V lost 8 bases to trimming and J lost 4 bases, with 15 bases between them. Germline V gene lookup returns CDR1 MNHEY and CDR2 SMNVEV (reference sequence). The chain's CDR3 is CASRDAGRNQPQHF. DNA for the CDR3: TGTGCCAGCCGCGACGCAGGAAGGAATCAGCCCCAGCATTTT.

This chain links TRBV3-1 (or the pseudogene TRBV3-2) with TRBJ2-1; tentatively, D is TRBD2 (5 bases). The CDR3 is 15 amino acids. The V end lost 6 bases, the J end lost 1 base, and 13 bases lay between the germline ends. Germline V CDR1 and CDR2: LGHDT, YNNKEL (reference sequence). The CDR3 spells CASRRASQSYNEQFF. The CDR3 region has the DNA TGTGCCAGCAGACGGGCTAGCCAATCCTACAATGAGCAGTTCTTC.

The rearrangement joins TRBV2 to TRBJ2-7; 9 nucleotides agree with TRBD2. V shed 4 bases, J shed 5 bases, and the junction held 6 bases outside the gene matches. Germline CDR1 and CDR2: SNHLY and FYNNEI. The length of the CDR3 is 14 residues. This CDR3 is CASSVGGGAHEQYF. CDR3 DNA: TGTGCCAGCAGTGTCGGCGGGGGGGCCCACGAGCAGTACTTC. Combining the CDR3 with reference TRBV2 and TRBJ2-7 gives the whole variable domain EPEVTQTPSHQVTQMGQEVILRCVPISNHLYFYWYRQILGQKVEFLVSFYNNEISEKSEIFDDQFSVERPDGSNFTLKIRSTKLEDSAMYFCASSVGGGAHEQYFGPGTRLTVT.